Here is one T cell receptor (beta chain) with its context. Measured with immunoSEQ multiplex PCR; TCRdb has only the in-frame clones, and not every one. In the table there are roughly 82,000 clones, 85% to 90% of which are singletons. The source of the sample is a study of glioma-infiltrating T cells after dendritic cell vaccination. The J segment lost 5 bases and the V segment lost 3 bases, leaving 1 base of the junction unmatched. Germline V gene lookup returns CDR1 WNHNN and CDR2 SYGVQD (reference sequence). This CDR3 spans 14 amino acids. This sample comprised blood, obtained before dendritic cell vaccination. The source of this sequence is a human donor with glioblastoma. The chain links TRBV10-1 to TRBJ1-4, with 9 bases matching TRBD1. The CDR3 reads CASSEGTGNEKLFF. Here the CDR3 DNA reads TGCGCCAGCAGTGAAGGGACAGGGAATGAAAAACTGTTTTTT.